This T cell receptor (beta chain) was recovered during a study of Ad26.COV2.S vaccination and SARS-CoV-2 variants. Assay: immunoSEQ multiplex PCR; the TCRdb copy retains only in-frame clones and omits some. The repertoire holds hundreds of thousands of clones, with more than 75% as singletons. The sample's treatment: around 19 received Ad26.COV2.S at low or high dose, single or two shots; several received placebo; per-sample allocation not given. Sample collection was performed on day 63 after the first vaccine or placebo injection. The germline V gene encodes CDR1 LGHNA and CDR2 YNFKEQ. V dropped 1 base and J dropped 6; count of bases not matched to a gene: 10. The CDR3 has 18 residues.

The input for sequencing was peripheral blood, taken in a trial of Ad26.COV2.S vaccine versus placebo. This chain connects TRBV4-2 to TRBJ1-5; TRBD1 aligns across 12 bases. This clonotype was sampled from a person aged 18-65 years who received the Ad26.COV2.S COVID-19 vaccine or a placebo. CDR3 protein: CASSQGVFGTGGGQPQHF. The CDR3 bases are TGTGCCAGCAGCCAAGGTGTGTTTGGGACAGGGGGCGGTCAGCCCCAGCATTTT.